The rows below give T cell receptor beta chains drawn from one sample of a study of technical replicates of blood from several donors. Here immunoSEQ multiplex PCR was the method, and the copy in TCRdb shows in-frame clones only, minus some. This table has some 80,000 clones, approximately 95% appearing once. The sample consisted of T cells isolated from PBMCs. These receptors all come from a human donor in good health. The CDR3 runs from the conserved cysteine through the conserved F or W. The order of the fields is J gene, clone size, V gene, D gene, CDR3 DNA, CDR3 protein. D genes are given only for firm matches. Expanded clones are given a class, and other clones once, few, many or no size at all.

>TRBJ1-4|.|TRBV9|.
TGTGCCAGCAGCGTGGAGAATCAGGGTGCAACTAATGAAAAACTGTTTTTT
CASSVENQGATNEKLFF
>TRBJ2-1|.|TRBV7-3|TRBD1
TGTGCCAGCAGCGCCGGGCTTGGGACAGGGACGTACAATGAGCAGTTCTTC
CASSAGLGTGTYNEQFF
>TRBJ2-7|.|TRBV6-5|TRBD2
TGTGCCAGCAGTCCGGGACTAGCGGGAGGCTACGAGCAGTACTTC
CASSPGLAGGYEQYF
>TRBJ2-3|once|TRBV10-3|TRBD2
TGTGCCATCAGTGGGATACAGGGGACTAGCGGGGCTTCTAGCACAGATACGCAGTATTTT
CAISGIQGTSGASSTDTQYF
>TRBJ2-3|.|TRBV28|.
TGTGCCAGCAGTTCCTACGGGAGACCAAGCACAGATACGCAGTATTTT
CASSSYGRPSTDTQYF
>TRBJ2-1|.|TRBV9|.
TGTGCCAGCAGCCCCGGGGGTTTTGAGGGCTACAATGAGCAGTTCTTC
CASSPGGFEGYNEQFF
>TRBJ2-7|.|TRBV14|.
TGTGCCAGCAGCTATCAGGGGATCGTCTACGAGCAGTACTTC
CASSYQGIVYEQYF
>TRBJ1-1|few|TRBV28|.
TGTGCCAGCAGTCTCCAGGGTTCTCAAGCTTTCTTT
CASSLQGSQAFF
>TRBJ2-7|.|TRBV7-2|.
TGTGCCAGCAGCTCATCTCGGGATCCAATCTACGAGCAGTACTTC
CASSSSRDPIYEQYF
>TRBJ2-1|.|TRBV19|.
TGTGCCAGTAAGAGCGGTGGGAATGAGCAGTTCTTC
CASKSGGNEQFF
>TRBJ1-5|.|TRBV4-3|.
TGCGCCAGCAGCCAAGAACTACTAGGCGGTCAGCCCCAGCATTTT
CASSQELLGGQPQHF
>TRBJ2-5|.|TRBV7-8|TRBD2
TGTGCCAGCCGCGCGGCGGGAGGGCCTGGGACCCAGTACTTC
CASRAAGGPGTQYF
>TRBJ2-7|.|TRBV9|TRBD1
TGTGCCAGCAGCGTGGGACAGGGCCACTACGAGCAGTACTTC
CASSVGQGHYEQYF
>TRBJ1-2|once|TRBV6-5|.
TGTGCCAGCAGTTACGATCCCCCGCGCGGCTACACCTTC
CASSYDPPRGYTF
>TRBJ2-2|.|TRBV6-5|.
TGTGCCAGCAGTCGACAGGCGGGCACCGGGGAGCTGTTTTTT
CASSRQAGTGELFF
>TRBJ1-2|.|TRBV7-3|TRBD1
TGTGCCAGCAGCACGGGACAGGGTCTTTATGGCTACACCTTC
CASSTGQGLYGYTF
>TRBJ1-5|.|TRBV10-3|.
TGTGCCATCAGTGAGTTCGGGGATTATCAGCCCCAGCATTTT
CAISEFGDYQPQHF
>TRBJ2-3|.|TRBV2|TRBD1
TGTGCCAGCAGTGAAGAAGCGGTGTGGGACAGTACAGATACGCAGTATTTT
CASSEEAVWDSTDTQYF
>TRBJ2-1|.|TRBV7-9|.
TGTGCCAGCAGCTTAGCGGGAGCCTACAATGAGCAGTTCTTC
CASSLAGAYNEQFF
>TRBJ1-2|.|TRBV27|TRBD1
TGTGCCAGCAGTTTATATTTCGGGACAGGGGGCTTAGTCGGCGGCTACACCTTC
CASSLYFGTGGLVGGYTF
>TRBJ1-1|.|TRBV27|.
TGTGCCAGCAGTTCCTGGACAAGCTCAGCTTTCTTT
CASSSWTSSAFF
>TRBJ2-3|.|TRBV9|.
TGTGCCAGCAGCGTCTCCGGGACTAGCACAGATACGCAGTATTTT
CASSVSGTSTDTQYF
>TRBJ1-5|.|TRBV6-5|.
TGTGCCAGCAGTTACCAGGGGTTTTCCAATCAGCCCCAGCATTTT
CASSYQGFSNQPQHF
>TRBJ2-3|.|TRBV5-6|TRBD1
TGTGCCAGCAGCTTGGAGGGACAGGGAGTAACAGATACGCAGTATTTT
CASSLEGQGVTDTQYF
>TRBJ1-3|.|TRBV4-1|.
TGCGCCAGCAGCAAGATAGGAGGGGAGGGTGGGCATGGAAACACCATATATTTT
CASSKIGGEGGHGNTIYF
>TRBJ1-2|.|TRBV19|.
TGTGCCAGTAGTATAATGGGGTCGGGGGGGATAGGCTACACCTTC
CASSIMGSGGIGYTF
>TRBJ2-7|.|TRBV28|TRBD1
TGTGCCAGCACACAACCGGGACAGGGCTCCTACGAGCAGTACTTC
CASTQPGQGSYEQYF
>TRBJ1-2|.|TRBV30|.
TGTGCCTGGAGCCCTTCAGTTTATGGCTACACCTTC
CAWSPSVYGYTF
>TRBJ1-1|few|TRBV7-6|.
TGTGCCAGCAGCTTGGCAGGCAACACTGAAGCTTTCTTT
CASSLAGNTEAFF
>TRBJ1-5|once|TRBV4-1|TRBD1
TGCGCCAGCAGCCAAGAATACAGGGGGGTCCCCAGCAATCAGCCCCAGCATTTT
CASSQEYRGVPSNQPQHF
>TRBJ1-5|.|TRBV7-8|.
TGTGCCAGCAGCCCGTCTGGGGGGAATCAGCCCCAGCATTTT
CASSPSGGNQPQHF